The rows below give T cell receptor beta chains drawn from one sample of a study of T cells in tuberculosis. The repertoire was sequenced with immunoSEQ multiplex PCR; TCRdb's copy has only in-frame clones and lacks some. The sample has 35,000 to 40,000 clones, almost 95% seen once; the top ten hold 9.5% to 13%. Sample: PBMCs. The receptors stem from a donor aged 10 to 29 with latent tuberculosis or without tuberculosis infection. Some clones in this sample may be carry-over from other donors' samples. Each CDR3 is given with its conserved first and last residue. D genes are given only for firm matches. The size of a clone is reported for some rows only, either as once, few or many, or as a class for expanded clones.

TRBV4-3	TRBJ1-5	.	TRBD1	CASSQDSWDSGQQPQHF	TGCGCCAGCAGCCAAGATTCGTGGGACAGCGGTCAGCAGCCCCAGCATTTT
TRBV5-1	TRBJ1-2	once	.	CASSLTGKSRMSNYGYTF	TGCGCCAGCAGCTTGACAGGGAAGAGTAGGATGTCTAACTATGGCTACACCTTC
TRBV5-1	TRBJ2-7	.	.	CASSLTLSHEQYF	TGCGCCAGCAGCCTTACACTATCCCACGAGCAGTACTTC
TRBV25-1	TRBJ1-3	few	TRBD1	CASSGLGQNSGNTIYF	TGTGCCAGCAGTGGCCTGGGACAGAACTCTGGAAACACCATATATTTT
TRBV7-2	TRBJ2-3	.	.	CASSLGPSDTQYF	TGTGCCAGCAGCTTAGGTCCCTCCGATACGCAGTATTTT
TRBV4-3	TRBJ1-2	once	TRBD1	CASSPAGNRGPYGYTF	TGCGCCAGCAGCCCGGCTGGAAACAGGGGGCCCTATGGCTACACCTTC
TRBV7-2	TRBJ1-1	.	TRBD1	CASSLVGGAGTEAFF	TGTGCCAGCAGCTTAGTAGGGGGCGCGGGCACTGAAGCTTTCTTT
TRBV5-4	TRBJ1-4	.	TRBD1	CASSEGQGVEKLFF	TGTGCCAGTAGCGAAGGACAGGGAGTTGAAAAACTGTTTTTT
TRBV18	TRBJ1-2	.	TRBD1	CASSPLNKGTGNYGYTF	TGTGCCAGCTCACCACTAAACAAGGGGACAGGGAACTATGGCTACACCTTC
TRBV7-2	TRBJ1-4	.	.	CASSLVGVRNEKLFF	TGTGCCAGCAGCTTAGTAGGGGTCCGTAATGAAAAACTGTTTTTT
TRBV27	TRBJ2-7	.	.	CASSLSTGPSYEQYF	TGTGCCAGCAGTCTATCAACAGGGCCCTCCTACGAGCAGTACTTC
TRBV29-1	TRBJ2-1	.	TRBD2	CSVRGGINNEQFF	TGCAGCGTTCGGGGGGGAATAAACAATGAGCAGTTCTTC
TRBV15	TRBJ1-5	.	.	CATSRDRGGSNQPQHF	TGTGCCACCAGCAGAGATCGAGGGGGAAGCAATCAGCCCCAGCATTTT
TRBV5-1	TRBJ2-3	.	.	CASSSTTTTDTQYF	TGCGCCAGCAGCTCGACGACTACCACAGATACGCAGTATTTT
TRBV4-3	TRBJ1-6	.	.	CASSQVLNSPLHF	TGCGCCAGCAGCCAGGTACTTAATTCACCCCTCCACTTT
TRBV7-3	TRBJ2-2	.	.	CASSRGQENTGELFF	TGTGCCAGCAGCCGGGGTCAGGAGAACACCGGGGAGCTGTTTTTT
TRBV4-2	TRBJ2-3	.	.	CASSQAPSGGQKQYF	TGTGCCAGCAGCCAAGCCCCCAGTGGAGGACAGAAGCAGTATTTT
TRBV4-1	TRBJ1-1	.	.	CASSQFTGNTEAFF	TGCGCCAGCAGCCAATTCACAGGGAACACTGAAGCTTTCTTT
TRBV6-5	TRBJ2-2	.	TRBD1	CASSLTGHPAGELFF	TGTGCCAGCAGCTTGACAGGGCATCCAGCCGGGGAGCTGTTTTTT
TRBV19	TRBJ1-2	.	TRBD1	CASSRDRANYGYTF	TGTGCCAGTAGTAGGGACAGAGCTAACTATGGCTACACCTTC
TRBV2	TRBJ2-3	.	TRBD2	CASSEKASGGFDTQYF	TGTGCCAGCAGTGAAAAGGCTAGCGGGGGGTTCGATACGCAGTATTTT
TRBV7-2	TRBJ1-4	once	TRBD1	CASSLVTGDEKLFF	TGTGCCAGCAGCTTAGTGACAGGGGACGAAAAACTGTTTTTT
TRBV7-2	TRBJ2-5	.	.	CASSRRAGNQETQYF	TGTGCCAGCAGCCGCAGAGCAGGGAACCAAGAGACCCAGTACTTC
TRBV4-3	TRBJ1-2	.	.	CASSLGPGRNYGYTF	TGCGCCAGCAGCCTAGGTCCAGGGCGTAACTATGGCTACACCTTC
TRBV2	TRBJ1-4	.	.	CASTPTGGGNEKLFF	TGTGCCAGCACCCCGACGGGGGGGGGTAATGAAAAACTGTTTTTT
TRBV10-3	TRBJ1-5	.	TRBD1	CAISGGQYNQPQHF	TGTGCCATCAGTGGGGGACAGTACAATCAGCCCCAGCATTTT
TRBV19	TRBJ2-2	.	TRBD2	CASSAGGFGELFF	TGTGCCAGTTCCGCGGGGGGCTTCGGGGAGCTGTTTTTT
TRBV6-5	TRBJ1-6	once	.	CASSYAQGIHSPLHF	TGTGCCAGCAGTTACGCGCAGGGAATACATTCACCCCTCCACTTT
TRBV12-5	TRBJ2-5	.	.	CASGLDLALETQYF	TGTGCTAGTGGTTTGGACCTAGCCTTAGAGACCCAGTACTTC
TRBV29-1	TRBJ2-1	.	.	CSHQGSYNEQFF	TGCAGCCACCAGGGTTCCTACAATGAGCAGTTCTTC
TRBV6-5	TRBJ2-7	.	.	CASSPDGYYEQYF	TGTGCCAGCAGTCCTGACGGGTACTACGAGCAGTACTTC
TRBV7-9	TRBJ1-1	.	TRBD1	CASTIDRGDTEAFF	TGTGCCAGCACCATCGACAGGGGGGACACTGAAGCTTTCTTT
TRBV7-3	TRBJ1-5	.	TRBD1	CASSLDRDQPQHF	TGTGCCAGCAGCTTAGACAGGGATCAGCCCCAGCATTTT
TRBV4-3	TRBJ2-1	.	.	CASSPRGLDRQFF	TGCGCCAGCAGCCCCCGGGGTCTTGATCGGCAGTTCTTC
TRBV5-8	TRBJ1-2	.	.	CASSLARYGYTF	TGTGCCAGCAGCTTGGCTCGCTATGGCTACACCTTC